This T cell receptor (beta chain) derives from a study of regulatory T cells in long-lasting Graves disease. Study results and limitations: Accuracy was possibly reduced by small sample size. Persistent Graves' disease cases displayed lower TCR diversity than newly diagnosed ones.

In its sample, this clonotype was seen many times. Its antigen is undetermined. Time point specified: newly diagnosed GD, antithyroid drugs for less than 3 months. Isolated PBMC RNA provided the starting material for the TCR library. Both iRepertoire HTBI primers and Arm-PCR of CDR3 regions were used to build the TCR beta libraries. TCRdb redid the calling of the multiplex PCR reads with MiXCR, one entry per CDR3 protein. The data show roughly 380,000 distinct CDR3 sequences, with 16% seen just once and 25% to 30% held by the top ten. This same sample was also part of a study on T cells in Graves' hyperthyroidism and ophthalmopathy. That publication notes: Not enrolled were patients with uncontrolled infection, other autoimmune disease, pregnancy or lactation.

The starting material was peripheral blood mononuclear cells (PBMCs), obtained at new diagnosis, from a patient treated with antithyroid drugs. The sequence was obtained from a man in his forties with Graves disease.

CDR3 amino acids: CASSLLLVALDTQYF. The CDR3 DNA reads as TGCGCCAGCAGCTTGTTACTAGTTGCCCTAGATACGCAGTATTTT. This sequence joins TRBV5-1 and TRBJ2-3; TRBD2 is a possible D gene (5 bases). CDR1 is SGHRS and CDR2 is YFSETQ in the germline V gene. The CDR3 is 15 amino acids. V lost 1 base and J lost 5, with 14 bases in between.